What follows are 18 T cell receptor beta chains derived from one specimen sequenced in a study of T cell changes during pregnancy in multiple sclerosis. Here immunoSEQ multiplex PCR was the method, and the copy in TCRdb shows in-frame clones only, minus some. The table has 20,000 to 25,000 clones, approximately 89% seen once; the top ten hold around an eighth. This specimen consisted of CD8+ T cells from peripheral blood mononuclear cells, obtained in the first trimester of pregnancy. The receptors were gathered from a female donor in good health, enrolled as a control in a pregnancy study.

This chain uses TRBV28 with TRBJ2-7; 14 bases agree with TRBD2. The CDR3 is 20 amino acids. The germline gives CDR1 MDHEN, CDR2 SYDVKM. V shed 6 bases, J shed 5 bases, and the junction held 21 bases outside the gene matches. In DNA, the CDR3 is TGTGCCAGCAGCCTATCATTCATGACTAGCGGGGGGGAAGCTTGGAACGAGCAGTACTTC. It yields the protein CASSLSFMTSGGEAWNEQYF.

The V call is TRBV14, the J call TRBJ2-3; D may be TRBD2 (5 bases). Trimming stripped 5 bases from V and 1 base from J, with 7 bases between. CDR3 size: 13 residues. Germline assignment: CDR1 SGHDN and CDR2 FVKESK. The CDR3 region is CASSGLRTDTQYF. As DNA, the CDR3 is TGTGCCAGCAGCGGACTGCGCACAGATACGCAGTATTTT.

The V call is TRBV27, the J call TRBJ2-7; perhaps TRBD2 as D (5 bases). The germline V gene has CDR1 MNHEY and CDR2 SMNVEV (reference sequence). The CDR3 contains 15 residues. Trimming shortened V by 3 bases and J by 1 base, and 13 bases separated the two germline ends. For the CDR3, the DNA is TGTGCCAGCAGTTTGGTTACGGGGTCGTCCTACGAGCAGTACTTC. This codes for CASSLVTGSSYEQYF.

This chain uses TRBV11-2 with TRBJ1-2; TRBD1 matches at 7 bases. Germline V lookup: CDR1 SGHAT, CDR2 FQNNGV. The CDR3 loop spans 14 amino acids. Germline trimming cut 3 bases from V and 4 bases from J; bases unmatched to any gene: 5. CDR3 protein: CASSLDRLVYGYTF. For the CDR3, the DNA is TGTGCCAGCAGCTTGGACAGGTTAGTCTATGGCTACACCTTC.

The J gene is TRBJ2-2, the V gene TRBV7-9, with 7 nucleotides matching TRBD2. The V gene end was trimmed by 5 bases and the J gene end by 7 bases; junction bases not matched to a gene: 13. The CDR3 sequence is 16 residues long. The germline gives CDR1 SEHNR, CDR2 FQNEAQ (reference sequence). CDR3 DNA sequence: TGTGCCAGCAGCCCCCCGGCGGCGGGAGCTGGCGGGGAGCTGTTTTTT. This translates into CASSPPAAGAGGELFF.

The rearrangement uses TRBV19 and TRBJ2-1, with a possible D match to TRBD2 (6 bases). Trimming stripped 2 bases from V and 7 bases from J, with 12 bases between. The CDR3 runs 14 residues. Germline V gene lookup returns CDR1 LNHDA and CDR2 SQIVND (reference sequence). CDR3 residues: CASSIRGSGNEQFF. In DNA, the CDR3 is TGTGCCAGTAGTATACGTGGGAGCGGGAATGAGCAGTTCTTC.

This chain connects TRBV28 to TRBJ1-6; 7 positions match TRBD1. The junction had 9 bases not matched to a gene; V was cut back by 5 bases and J by 5 bases. The CDR3 covers 16 residues. The germline V gene encodes CDR1 MDHEN and CDR2 SYDVKM. CDR3 DNA sequence: TGTGCCAGCAGTCCCGCAGGGGGACGGGATAATTCACCCCTCCACTTT. This codes for CASSPAGGRDNSPLHF.

The V gene is TRBV7-2, the J gene TRBJ1-1; possible D gene TRBD1, 6 bases. V lost 5 bases, J lost 4 bases, and 17 bases lay in between. CDR1 is SGHTA, CDR2 FQGNSA, per germline. The CDR3 loop spans 15 amino acids. The CDR3 region is CASSVFRGPGTEAFF. The CDR3, as DNA: TGTGCCAGCAGCGTATTCAGGGGCCCAGGCACTGAAGCTTTCTTT.

The chain combines TRBV7-8 with TRBJ2-1, with 8 bases fitting TRBD2. The CDR3 sequence is 17 residues long. Germline V CDR1 and CDR2: SGHVS, FQNEAQ. The trim removed 1 base at V and 0 bases at J, leaving 5 bases unmatched. DNA for the CDR3: TGTGCCAGCAGCTTAGGCGCCAGCGGGAGCTCCTACAATGAGCAGTTCTTC. This translates into CASSLGASGSSYNEQFF.

The CDR3 DNA follows: TGTGCCAGCAGACAACCAGGGGAGACCCAGTACTTC. It yields the protein CASRQPGETQYF. This rearrangement joins TRBV5-4 to TRBJ2-5; perhaps TRBD1 as D (5 bases). V lost 5 bases to trimming and J lost 5 bases, with 10 bases between them. CDR1 and CDR2 (germline): SGHNT, YYREEE (reference sequence). The CDR3 contains 12 residues.

This clone is a singleton in its sample. V gene TRBV7-9 combines with J gene TRBJ2-7; 8 positions agree with TRBD1. The CDR3 extends over 15 amino acids. V lost 5 bases to trimming and J lost 0 bases; unmatched junction nucleotides: 6. The V gene's germline CDR1 is SEHNR and CDR2 FQNEAQ (reference sequence). This chain's CDR3 is CASSTSGGYSYEQYF. In DNA, the CDR3 is TGTGCCAGCAGCACTTCAGGGGGCTACTCCTACGAGCAGTACTTC.

The rearrangement joins TRBV19 to TRBJ2-3, with TRBD1 as a possible D gene (6 bases). Germline CDR1 reads LNHDA; CDR2 reads SQIVND (reference sequence). The CDR3 spans 16 residues. V was cut by 5 bases and J by 1 base, with 16 bases left in between. For the CDR3, the DNA is TGTGCCAGTAGTCCCCGGACAGAAAGCCGCACAGATACGCAGTATTTT. It is translated as CASSPRTESRTDTQYF.

V and J are TRBV4-2 and TRBJ1-1; perhaps TRBD1 as D (5 bases). CDR3 length equals 13 residues. Trimming removed 1 base from V and 3 bases from J, with 6 bases in between. Germline V gene sequence: CDR1 LGHNA, CDR2 YNFKEQ. CDR3 region: CASSQVRDTEAFF. In DNA form, the CDR3 reads TGTGCCAGCAGCCAAGTCAGGGACACTGAAGCTTTCTTT.

The V and J genes are TRBV6-4 and TRBJ1-1; D possibly corresponds to TRBD1 (6 bases). Deletions cut 3 bases from V and 1 base from J, with 6 bases between. The CDR3 is 13 residues long. Germline-derived CDR1 and CDR2 are MRHNA and SNTAGT. The DNA of the CDR3 is TGTGCCAGCAGTGAGGGGGCGAACACTGAAGCTTTCTTT. It encodes CASSEGANTEAFF.

J is TRBJ1-2 and V is TRBV29-1, with D maybe TRBD1 (5 bases). V was cut by 4 bases and J by 8 bases, with 11 bases left in between. The CDR3 extends over 11 amino acids. Looked up from germline, CDR1 is SQVTM and CDR2 is ANQGSEA. Written as DNA, the CDR3 is TGCAGCGTTGCACAGGCGGAGGGCTACACCTTC. Its protein is CSVAQAEGYTF. Full variable domain (missing parts from reference TRBV29-1 and TRBJ1-2): SAVISQKPSRDICQRGTSLTIQCQVDSQVTMMFWYRQQPGQSLTLIATANQGSEATYESGFVIDKFPISRPNLTFSTLTVSNMSPEDSSIYLCSVAQAEGYTFGSGTRLTVV.

This clone was seen a handful of times. The chain is built from TRBV11-2 and TRBJ1-6; no firm D call. V lost 3 bases and J lost 8, with 5 bases in between. The CDR3 loop spans 12 amino acids. Germline CDR1 SGHAT, CDR2 FQNNGV. The CDR3 DNA is TGTGCCAGCAGCTTCGGAGATTCACCCCTCCACTTT. Its translation: CASSFGDSPLHF.

V usage is TRBV18 and J usage is TRBJ1-1; D ambiguous. The CDR3 covers 17 residues. Per germline, CDR1 KGHSH and CDR2 LQKENI. Trimming pared 3 bases from V and 4 bases from J, leaving 21 bases between. CDR3 DNA: TGTGCCAGCTCACCCCTGGAGCCAGACGGGGTTACCACTGAAGCTTTCTTT. This sequence encodes CASSPLEPDGVTTEAFF. The variable domain in full, with the rest retrieved from reference TRBV18 and TRBJ1-1, is NAGVMQNPRHLVRRRGQEARLRCSPMKGHSHVYWYRQLPEEGLKFMVYLQKENIIDESGMPKERFSAEFPKEGPSILRIQQVVRGDSAAYFCASSPLEPDGVTTEAFFGQGTRLTVV.

The chain carries TRBV6-1 and TRBJ2-3, with 12 bases matching TRBD2. V lost 3 bases and J lost 0; bases outside the gene matches: 7. CDR3 length equals 18 residues. Germline V gene data show CDR1 as MNHNS and CDR2 as SASEGT. The CDR3 nucleotides read TGTGCCAGCAGTGAGCTAGCGGGGGGGCGACACAGCACAGATACGCAGTATTTT. Protein product: CASSELAGGRHSTDTQYF.